Listed below are T cell receptor beta chains from one sample, sequenced in a study of shared clonotypes between healthy human individuals. Here immunoSEQ multiplex PCR was the method, and the copy in TCRdb shows in-frame clones only, minus some. The sample consists of around 2,000,000 clones, around 95% of them appearing once. The sequenced sample consisted of naive CD4+ T cells sorted from blood. These receptors were collected from a man aged 18 to 29 in good health. The CDR3 runs from the conserved cysteine through the conserved F or W. The D gene is left open where the match is weak.

J gene | V gene | D gene | CDR3 protein | CDR3 DNA
TRBJ2-5 | TRBV6-1 | TRBD1 | CASSRDRGLWETQYF | TGTGCCAGCAGCCGGGACAGGGGGCTTTGGGAGACCCAGTACTTC
TRBJ1-1 | TRBV4-1 | . | CASSQGPQAGRLNTEAFF | TGCGCCAGCAGCCAAGGACCCCAGGCAGGGCGATTGAACACTGAAGCTTTCTTT
TRBJ1-5 | TRBV28 | . | CASSLTGPPHPNQPQHF | TGTGCCAGCAGTTTAACCGGCCCCCCTCACCCCAATCAGCCCCAGCATTTT
TRBJ2-4 | TRBV7-2 | . | CASSLDLVGGLAKNIQYF | TGTGCCAGCAGCCTCGATTTAGTGGGGGGACTAGCCAAAAACATTCAGTACTTC
TRBJ1-3 | TRBV10-3 | TRBD1 | CAISESDRGQGRNTIYF | TGTGCCATCAGTGAGTCCGACAGGGGGCAAGGAAGAAACACCATATATTTT
TRBJ2-1 | TRBV7-3 | . | CASSLKQGADEQFF | TGTGCCAGCAGCTTGAAACAGGGAGCGGATGAGCAGTTCTTC
TRBJ1-1 | TRBV10-3 | TRBD1 | CAISDLKGADTEAFF | TGTGCCATCAGTGATTTGAAGGGGGCGGACACTGAAGCTTTCTTT
TRBJ2-7 | TRBV6-1 | TRBD2 | CASRAMLAGGYEQYF | TGTGCCAGCAGAGCCATGCTAGCGGGGGGCTACGAGCAGTACTTC
TRBJ1-1 | TRBV19 | . | CASSIQGGTEAFF | TGTGCCAGTAGTATACAGGGCGGCACTGAAGCTTTCTTT
TRBJ2-1 | TRBV6-5 | . | CASSSNDHPSRYEQFF | TGTGCCAGCAGTTCCAATGACCACCCCTCGCGTTATGAGCAGTTCTTC
TRBJ1-1 | TRBV4-3 | . | CASSQERTAKAFF | TGCGCCAGCAGCCAAGAAAGGACAGCGAAAGCTTTCTTT
TRBJ1-3 | TRBV30 | . | CAWSVRGGDLVYF | TGTGCCTGGAGTGTACGAGGGGGGGATTTAGTATATTTT
TRBJ2-7 | TRBV28 | TRBD1 | CASSAGQGADEQYF | TGTGCCAGCAGTGCCGGACAGGGGGCGGACGAGCAGTACTTC